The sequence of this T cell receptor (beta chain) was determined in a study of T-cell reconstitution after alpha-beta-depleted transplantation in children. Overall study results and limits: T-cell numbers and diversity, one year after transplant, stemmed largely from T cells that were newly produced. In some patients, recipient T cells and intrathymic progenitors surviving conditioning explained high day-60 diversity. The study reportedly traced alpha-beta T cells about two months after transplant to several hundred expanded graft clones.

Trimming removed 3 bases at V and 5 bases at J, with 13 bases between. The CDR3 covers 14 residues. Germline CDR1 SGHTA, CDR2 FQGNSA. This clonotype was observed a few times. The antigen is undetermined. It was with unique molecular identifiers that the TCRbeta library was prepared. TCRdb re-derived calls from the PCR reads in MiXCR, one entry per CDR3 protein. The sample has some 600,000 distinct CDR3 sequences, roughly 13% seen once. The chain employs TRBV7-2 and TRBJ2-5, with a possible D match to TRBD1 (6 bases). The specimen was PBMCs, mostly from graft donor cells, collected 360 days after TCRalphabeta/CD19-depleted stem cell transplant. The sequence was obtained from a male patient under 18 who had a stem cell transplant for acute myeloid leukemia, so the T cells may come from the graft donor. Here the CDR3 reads CASSLGHLDETQYF. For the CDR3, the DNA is TGTGCCAGCAGCTTGGGACACCTGGACGAGACCCAGTACTTC.